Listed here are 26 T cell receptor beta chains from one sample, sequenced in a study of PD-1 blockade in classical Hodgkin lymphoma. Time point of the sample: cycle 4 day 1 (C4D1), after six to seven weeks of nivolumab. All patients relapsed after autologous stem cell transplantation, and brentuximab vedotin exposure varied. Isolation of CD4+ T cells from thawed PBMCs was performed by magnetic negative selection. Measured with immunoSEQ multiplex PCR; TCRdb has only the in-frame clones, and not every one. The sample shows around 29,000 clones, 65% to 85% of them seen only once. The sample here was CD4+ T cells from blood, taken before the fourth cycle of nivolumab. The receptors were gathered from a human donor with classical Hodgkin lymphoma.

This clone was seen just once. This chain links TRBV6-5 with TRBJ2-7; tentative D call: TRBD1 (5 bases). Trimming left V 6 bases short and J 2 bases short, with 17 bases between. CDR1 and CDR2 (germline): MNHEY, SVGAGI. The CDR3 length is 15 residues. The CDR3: CASSPTWPGPYEQYF. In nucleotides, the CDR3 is TGTGCCAGCAGCCCCACTTGGCCAGGGCCCTACGAGCAGTACTTC.

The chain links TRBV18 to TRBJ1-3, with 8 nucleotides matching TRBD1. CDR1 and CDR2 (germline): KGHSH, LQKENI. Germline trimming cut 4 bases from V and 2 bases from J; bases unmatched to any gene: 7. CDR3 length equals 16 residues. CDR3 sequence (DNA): TGTGCCAGCTCACACGGACAGGGTAACACTGGAAACACCATATATTTT. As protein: CASSHGQGNTGNTIYF.

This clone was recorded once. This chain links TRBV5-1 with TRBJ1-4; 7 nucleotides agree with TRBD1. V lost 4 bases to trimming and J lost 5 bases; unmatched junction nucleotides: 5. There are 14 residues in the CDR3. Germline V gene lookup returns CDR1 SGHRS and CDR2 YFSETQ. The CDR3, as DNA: TGCGCCAGCAGCGATCAGGGGGGAAATGAAAAACTGTTTTTT. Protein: CASSDQGGNEKLFF.

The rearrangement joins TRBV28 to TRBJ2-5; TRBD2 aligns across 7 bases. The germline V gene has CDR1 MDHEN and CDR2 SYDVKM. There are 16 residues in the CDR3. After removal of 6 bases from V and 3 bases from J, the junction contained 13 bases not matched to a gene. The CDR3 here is CASSSITSDSKETQYF. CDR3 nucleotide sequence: TGTGCCAGCAGCTCTATTACTAGCGACTCGAAAGAGACCCAGTACTTC.

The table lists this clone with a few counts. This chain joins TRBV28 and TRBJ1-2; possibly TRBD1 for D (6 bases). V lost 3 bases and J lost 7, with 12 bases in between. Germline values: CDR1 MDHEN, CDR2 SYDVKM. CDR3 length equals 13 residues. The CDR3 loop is CASSLDSPRGYTF. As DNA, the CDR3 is TGTGCCAGCAGTTTGGACAGCCCTCGTGGCTACACCTTC.

CDR3 sequence reads: CASRPTSGNPTGELFF. The CDR3 DNA sequence: TGCGCCAGCAGACCGACTAGCGGAAATCCCACCGGGGAGCTGTTTTTT. The chain carries TRBV5-1 and TRBJ2-2; 9 bases are a match to TRBD2. This CDR3 is 16 amino acids long. V trimming: 5 bases; J trimming: 4 bases; junction bases outside the gene matches: 9. Looked up from germline, CDR1 is SGHRS and CDR2 is YFSETQ. Combining the CDR3 with reference TRBV5-1 and TRBJ2-2 gives the whole variable domain KAGVTQTPRYLIKTRGQQVTLSCSPISGHRSVSWYQQTPGQGLQFLFEYFSETQRNKGNFPGRFSGRQFSNSRSEMNVSTLELGDSALYLCASRPTSGNPTGELFFGEGSRLTVL.

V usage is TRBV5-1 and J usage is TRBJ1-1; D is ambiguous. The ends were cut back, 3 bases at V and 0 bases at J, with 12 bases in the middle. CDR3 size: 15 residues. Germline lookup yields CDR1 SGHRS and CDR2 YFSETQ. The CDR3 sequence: CASSSNTNMNTEAFF. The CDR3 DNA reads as TGCGCCAGCAGCTCCAACACTAACATGAACACTGAAGCTTTCTTT.

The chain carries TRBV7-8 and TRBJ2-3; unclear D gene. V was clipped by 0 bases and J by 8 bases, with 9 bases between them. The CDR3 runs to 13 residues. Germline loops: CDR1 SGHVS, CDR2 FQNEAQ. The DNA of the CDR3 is TGTGCCAGCAGCTTAGCGCTGGCAGGTACGCAGTATTTT. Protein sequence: CASSLALAGTQYF. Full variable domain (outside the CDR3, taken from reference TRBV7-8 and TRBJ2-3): GAGVSQSPRYKVAKRGQDVALRCDPISGHVSLFWYQQALGQGPEFLTYFQNEAQLDKSGLPSDRFFAERPEGSVSTLKIQRTQQEDSAVYLCASSLALAGTQYFGPGTRLTVL.

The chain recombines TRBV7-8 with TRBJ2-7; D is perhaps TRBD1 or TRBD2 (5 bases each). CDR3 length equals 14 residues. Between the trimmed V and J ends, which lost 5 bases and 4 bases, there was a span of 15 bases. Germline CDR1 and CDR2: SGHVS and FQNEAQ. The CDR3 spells CASSVRDQLYEQYF. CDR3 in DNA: TGTGCCAGCAGCGTCCGGGACCAACTATACGAGCAGTACTTC.

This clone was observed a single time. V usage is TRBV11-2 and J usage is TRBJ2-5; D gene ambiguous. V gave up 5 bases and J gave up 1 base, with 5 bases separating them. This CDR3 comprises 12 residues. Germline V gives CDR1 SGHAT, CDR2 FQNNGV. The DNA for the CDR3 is TGTGCCAGCAGCATTATCCAAGAGACCCAGTACTTC. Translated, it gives CASSIIQETQYF.

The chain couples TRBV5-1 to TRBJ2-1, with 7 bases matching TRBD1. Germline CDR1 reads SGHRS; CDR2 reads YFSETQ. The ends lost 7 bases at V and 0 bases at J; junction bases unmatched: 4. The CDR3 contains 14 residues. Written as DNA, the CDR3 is TGCGCCAGCTGTTGGGACAGCTCCTACAATGAGCAGTTCTTC. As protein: CASCWDSSYNEQFF.

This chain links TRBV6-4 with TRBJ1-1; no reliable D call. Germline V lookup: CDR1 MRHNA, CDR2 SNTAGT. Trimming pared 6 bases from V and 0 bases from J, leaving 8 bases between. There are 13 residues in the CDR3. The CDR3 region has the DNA TGTGCCAGCAGCGTACAAGTGAACACTGAAGCTTTCTTT. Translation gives CASSVQVNTEAFF.

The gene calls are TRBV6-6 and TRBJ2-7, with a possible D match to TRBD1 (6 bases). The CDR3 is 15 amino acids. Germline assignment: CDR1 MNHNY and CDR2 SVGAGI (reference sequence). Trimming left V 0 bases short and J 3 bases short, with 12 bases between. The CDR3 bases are TGTGCCAGCAGTTACTCACACGGACAGAACTACGAGCAGTACTTC. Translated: CASSYSHGQNYEQYF.

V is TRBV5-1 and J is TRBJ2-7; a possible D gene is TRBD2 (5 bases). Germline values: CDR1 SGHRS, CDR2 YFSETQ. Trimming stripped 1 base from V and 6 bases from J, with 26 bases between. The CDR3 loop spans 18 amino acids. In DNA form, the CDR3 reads TGCGCCAGCAGCTTGTCTTTTCGGACTGCCGGAGGTGTGGCCGAGCAGTACTTC. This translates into CASSLSFRTAGGVAEQYF.

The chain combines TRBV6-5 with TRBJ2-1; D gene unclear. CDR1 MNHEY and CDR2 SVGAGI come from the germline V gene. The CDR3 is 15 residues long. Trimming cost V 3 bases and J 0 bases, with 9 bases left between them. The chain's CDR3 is CASSYEQYSYNEQFF. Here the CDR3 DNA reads TGTGCCAGCAGTTATGAACAGTACTCCTACAATGAGCAGTTCTTC.

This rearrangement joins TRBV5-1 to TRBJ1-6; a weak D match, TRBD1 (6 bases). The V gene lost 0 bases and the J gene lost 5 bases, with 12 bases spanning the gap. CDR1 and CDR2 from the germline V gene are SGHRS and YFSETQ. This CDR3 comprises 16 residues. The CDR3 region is CASSLAGGENNSPLHF. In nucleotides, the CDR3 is TGCGCCAGCAGCTTGGCCGGGGGCGAGAATAATTCACCCCTCCACTTT. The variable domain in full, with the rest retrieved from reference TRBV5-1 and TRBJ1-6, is KAGVTQTPRYLIKTRGQQVTLSCSPISGHRSVSWYQQTPGQGLQFLFEYFSETQRNKGNFPGRFSGRQFSNSRSEMNVSTLELGDSALYLCASSLAGGENNSPLHFGNGTRLTVT.

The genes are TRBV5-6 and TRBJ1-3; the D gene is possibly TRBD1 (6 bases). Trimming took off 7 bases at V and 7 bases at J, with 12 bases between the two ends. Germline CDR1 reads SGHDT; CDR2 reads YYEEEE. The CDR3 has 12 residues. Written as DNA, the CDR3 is TGTGCCAGCGCGGCCCAGGGGAACACCATATATTTT. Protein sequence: CASAAQGNTIYF.

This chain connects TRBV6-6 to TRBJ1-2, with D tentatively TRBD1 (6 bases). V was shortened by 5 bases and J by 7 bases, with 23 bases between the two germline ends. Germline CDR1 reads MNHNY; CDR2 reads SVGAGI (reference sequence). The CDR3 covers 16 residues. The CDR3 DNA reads TGTGCCAGCAGTACCATCCGTCTTACAGGGATAGCTGGCTACACCTTC. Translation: CASSTIRLTGIAGYTF.

In DNA form, the CDR3 reads TGTGCCAGCAGTTACACCGGGACAGAAGAGACCCAGTACTTC. Translation gives CASSYTGTEETQYF. The chain carries TRBV6-5 and TRBJ2-5; TRBD1 matches at 7 bases. V was clipped by 2 bases and J by 3 bases; unmatched bases: 3. The CDR3 contains 14 residues. Germline V gene lookup returns CDR1 MNHEY and CDR2 SVGAGI.

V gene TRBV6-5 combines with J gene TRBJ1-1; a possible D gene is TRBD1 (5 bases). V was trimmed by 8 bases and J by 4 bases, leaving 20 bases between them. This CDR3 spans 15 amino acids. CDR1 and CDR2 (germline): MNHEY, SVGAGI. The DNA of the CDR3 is TGTGCCAGCTTAGCTCAGGGTGGTATCGTCACTGAAGCTTTCTTT. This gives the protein CASLAQGGIVTEAFF.

The CDR3 DNA follows: TGCGCCAGCAGCTTGGACATCTCCTACAATGAGCAGTTCTTC. Residues: CASSLDISYNEQFF. The chain uses TRBV5-1 and TRBJ2-1; D is unclear. The CDR3 is 14 residues long. The ends were cut back, 0 bases at V and 0 bases at J, with 4 bases in the middle. Germline CDR1 is SGHRS and CDR2 is YFSETQ.

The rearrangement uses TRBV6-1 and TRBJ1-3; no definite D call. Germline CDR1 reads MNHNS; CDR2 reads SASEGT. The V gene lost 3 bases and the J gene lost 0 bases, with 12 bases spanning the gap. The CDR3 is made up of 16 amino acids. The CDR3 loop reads CASSDRSLSSGNTIYF. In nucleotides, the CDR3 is TGTGCCAGCAGTGACAGGAGTCTAAGCTCTGGAAACACCATATATTTT.

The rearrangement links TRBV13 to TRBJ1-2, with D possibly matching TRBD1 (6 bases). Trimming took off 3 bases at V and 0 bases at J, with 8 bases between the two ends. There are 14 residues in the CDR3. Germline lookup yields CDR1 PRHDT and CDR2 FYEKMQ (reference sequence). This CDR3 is CASSLDRANYGYTF. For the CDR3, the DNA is TGTGCCAGCAGCTTGGACAGAGCTAACTATGGCTACACCTTC.

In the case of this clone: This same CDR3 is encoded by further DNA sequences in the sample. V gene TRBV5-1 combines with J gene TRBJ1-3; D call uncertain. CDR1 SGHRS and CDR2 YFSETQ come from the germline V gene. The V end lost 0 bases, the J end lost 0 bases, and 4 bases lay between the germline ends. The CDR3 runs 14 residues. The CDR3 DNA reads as TGCGCCAGCAGCTTGGAGGGCTCTGGAAACACCATATATTTT. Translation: CASSLEGSGNTIYF.

CDR3 region: CASSTTGTSNEKLFF. CDR3 DNA sequence: TGCGCCAGCAGCACGACAGGGACCTCTAATGAAAAACTGTTTTTT. The gene calls are TRBV5-1 and TRBJ1-4; 7 bases map to TRBD1. With V trimmed by 4 bases and J by 3 bases, 6 bases remained unmatched. The germline CDR1 and CDR2 sequences are SGHRS and YFSETQ. This CDR3 contains 15 residues.

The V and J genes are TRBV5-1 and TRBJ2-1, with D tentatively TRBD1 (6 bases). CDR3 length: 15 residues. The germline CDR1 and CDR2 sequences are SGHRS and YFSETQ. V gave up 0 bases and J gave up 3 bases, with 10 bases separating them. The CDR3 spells CASSLVGGYYNEQFF. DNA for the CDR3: TGCGCCAGCAGCTTGGTAGGGGGATACTACAATGAGCAGTTCTTC.